A selection of T cell receptor beta chains follows, all from one sample in a study of response to subunit inactivated influenza vaccine. TCRdb reprocessed the RT-PCR reads via MiXCR and lists one record per CDR3 protein. Found here are approximately 570,000 distinct CDR3 sequences, 7.5% to 8.5% of them singletons; the top ten hold approximately 12%. The input for sequencing was PBMCs from blood, taken 23 to 25 months after vaccination. All receptors derive from a man between 45 and 75 years old who received an inactivated influenza vaccine. CDR3s include the opening cysteine and the closing phenylalanine or tryptophan. A D gene is named only where the DNA matches it firmly. Some rows have no size entry. The others give once, few or many, or a class for an expanded clone.

D: TRBD1; size: few; V: TRBV14; J: TRBJ2-1; CDR3: CASSQDRPLTGNNEQFF; DNA: TGTGCCAGCAGCCAAGATCGGCCCTTGACAGGGAACAATGAGCAGTTCTTC
D: TRBD1; size: -; V: TRBV11-2; J: TRBJ1-1; CDR3: CASSWTGGANTEAFF; DNA: TGTGCCAGCAGCTGGACAGGGGGCGCAAACACTGAAGCTTTCTTT
D: -; size: few; V: TRBV4-3; J: TRBJ1-2; CDR3: CASSGFGGYTF; DNA: TGCGCCAGCTCAGGGTTCGGTGGCTACACCTTC
D: TRBD2; size: few; V: TRBV30; J: TRBJ2-1; CDR3: CAWEDGTSSYNEQFF; DNA: TGTGCCTGGGAAGATGGGACTAGCTCCTACAATGAGCAGTTCTTC
D: -; size: few; V: TRBV7-2; J: TRBJ2-5; CDR3: CASSSQSTGETQYF; DNA: TGTGCCAGCAGCTCACAGTCAACCGGAGAGACCCAGTACTTC
D: -; size: many; V: TRBV2; J: TRBJ2-7; CDR3: CASNGGGSYEQYF; DNA: TGTGCCAGCAACGGAGGTGGCTCCTACGAGCAGTACTTC
D: TRBD2; size: few; V: TRBV7-6; J: TRBJ2-1; CDR3: CASSSAAAGGYNEQFF; DNA: TGTGCCAGCAGCTCAGCCGCCGCGGGAGGGTACAATGAGCAGTTCTTC
D: TRBD2; size: many; V: TRBV7-6; J: TRBJ2-5; CDR3: CASSPLGGVGETQYF; DNA: TGTGCCAGCAGCCCCCTTGGGGGGGTTGGGGAGACCCAGTACTTC
D: -; size: -; V: TRBV20-1; J: TRBJ2-3; CDR3: CSARAQTMADTQYF; DNA: TGCAGTGCTAGAGCCCAGACGATGGCAGATACGCAGTATTTT
D: -; size: few; V: TRBV5-1; J: TRBJ2-7; CDR3: CASSLETLSYEQYF; DNA: TGCGCCAGCAGCTTGGAAACCCTGTCCTACGAGCAGTACTTC
D: -; size: -; V: TRBV4-2; J: TRBJ1-3; CDR3: CASSQGRTSENTIYF; DNA: TGTGCCAGCAGCCAAGGTCGGACGTCCGAAAACACCATATATTTT
D: TRBD2; size: -; V: TRBV6-5; J: TRBJ2-7; CDR3: CASSYSRRTSGNSYEQYF; DNA: TGTGCCAGCAGTTACTCCCGGAGGACTAGCGGGAATTCCTACGAGCAGTACTTC
D: -; size: few; V: TRBV9; J: TRBJ1-1; CDR3: CASSAQGVPEAFF; DNA: TGTGCCAGCAGCGCCCAGGGTGTTCCTGAAGCTTTCTTT
D: -; size: -; V: TRBV5-1; J: TRBJ1-1; CDR3: CASSLGLPSAPNTEAFF; DNA: TGCGCCAGCAGCTTGGGGTTACCCTCGGCGCCGAACACTGAAGCTTTCTTT
D: -; size: -; V: TRBV29-1; J: TRBJ2-7; CDR3: CSARDTALMQYF; DNA: TGCAGCGCCCGGGACACAGCCCTGATGCAGTACTTC
D: -; size: many; V: TRBV28; J: TRBJ2-2; CDR3: CASSFGAGELFF; DNA: TGTGCCAGCAGTTTCGGAGCCGGGGAGCTGTTTTTT
D: -; size: -; V: TRBV5-6; J: TRBJ1-2; CDR3: CASSFVRGPDTNYGYTF; DNA: TGTGCCAGCAGCTTCGTTAGAGGGCCAGACACTAACTATGGCTACACCTTC
D: -; size: -; V: TRBV19; J: TRBJ1-2; CDR3: CASAGADGYTF; DNA: TGTGCCAGTGCCGGTGCGGATGGCTACACCTTC
D: -; size: -; V: TRBV6-5; J: TRBJ2-1; CDR3: CASSSQAKTPYNEQFF; DNA: TGTGCCAGCAGTTCCCAAGCCAAGACCCCTTACAATGAGCAGTTCTTC
D: -; size: few; V: TRBV19; J: TRBJ2-4; CDR3: CASSIEGQGRKF; DNA: TGTGCCAGTAGTATAGAGGGCCAGGGACGGAAGTTC
D: TRBD2; size: -; V: TRBV20-1; J: TRBJ2-7; CDR3: CSARTSGLALSYEQYF; DNA: TGCAGTGCTAGGACCTCGGGACTAGCGCTCTCCTACGAGCAGTACTTC
D: TRBD1; size: many; V: TRBV5-5; J: TRBJ2-5; CDR3: CASRPTWDRGLETQYF; DNA: TGTGCCAGCAGGCCGACGTGGGACAGGGGGCTAGAGACCCAGTACTTC
D: TRBD2; size: -; V: TRBV12-3/TRBV12-4; J: TRBJ2-7; CDR3: CASSSSGNSLLQYF; DNA: TGTGCCAGCAGTTCCAGCGGGAACTCTCTCTTGCAGTACTTC
D: TRBD2; size: -; V: TRBV5-1; J: TRBJ2-3; CDR3: CASSWGTSVNTDTQYF; DNA: TGCGCCAGCAGCTGGGGGACTAGCGTTAACACAGATACGCAGTATTTT
D: -; size: -; V: TRBV18; J: TRBJ2-1; CDR3: CASSPPGVAYNEQFF; DNA: TGTGCCAGCTCACCCCCAGGGGTCGCCTACAATGAGCAGTTCTTC
D: TRBD1; size: -; V: TRBV29-1; J: TRBJ2-3; CDR3: CSVKGQTKDTQYF; DNA: TGCAGCGTCAAGGGACAGACTAAGGATACGCAGTATTTT
D: -; size: -; V: TRBV9; J: TRBJ1-1; CDR3: CASSVVWNTEAFF; DNA: TGTGCCAGCAGCGTAGTCTGGAACACTGAAGCTTTCTTT
D: -; size: few; V: TRBV12-3/TRBV12-4; J: TRBJ2-7; CDR3: CASSLSTASYEQYF; DNA: TGTGCCAGCAGTTTAAGTACGGCCTCCTACGAGCAGTACTTC
D: -; size: many; V: TRBV12-3/TRBV12-4; J: TRBJ2-1; CDR3: CASSLGGRNEQFF; DNA: TGTGCCAGCAGTTTGGGAGGACGCAATGAGCAGTTCTTC
D: -; size: many; V: TRBV12-3/TRBV12-4; J: TRBJ1-1; CDR3: CASSYTGYTEAFF; DNA: TGTGCCAGCAGTTATACAGGGTACACTGAAGCTTTCTTT
D: -; size: -; V: TRBV6-2/TRBV6-3; J: TRBJ2-7; CDR3: CASSLRRVEQYF; DNA: TGTGCCAGCAGTCTTCGCCGGGTCGAGCAGTACTTC
D: -; size: many; V: TRBV9; J: TRBJ2-3; CDR3: CASSGFTDTQYF; DNA: TGTGCCAGCAGCGGGTTTACAGATACGCAGTATTTT